This T cell receptor beta chain was identified during a study of blood T cells in healthy people across ages. Together with a sample-barcoded 5' primer, a J-beta primer mix was included in a second PCR lasting roughly 6 to 12 cycles. With 12 random nucleotides, a template-switch adaptor tagged each individual cDNA molecule. TCRdb itself ran the 5' RACE reads through MiXCR, one entry per CDR3 protein. The sample contains about 570,000 distinct CDR3 sequences, around 27% of which appear only once. The germline CDR1 and CDR2 sequences are MNHEY and SVGAGI. The germline V and J ends were trimmed by 6 bases and 2 bases, with 17 bases remaining between them. The length of the CDR3 is 16 residues. General study points: When set beside aged donors, long-lived donors presented more naive CD4+ cells and higher diversity.

About this clonotype: What it binds is unknown.

The sample was also reused in another study, on T cells of mothers and their children. That report adds: The people who donated were a few healthy Caucasian mothers and their six children.

The chain carries TRBV6-5 and TRBJ1-3; possibly TRBD1 for D (5 bases). This receptor was obtained from a boy aged 2 to 9 in good health. What was sequenced was blood. The CDR3 DNA follows: TGTGCCAGCAGCCCCGGGACTCCCGAGACTGGAAACACCATATATTTT. Its translation is CASSPGTPETGNTIYF.